This is a list of T cell receptor beta chains from one sample in a study of T-cell reconstitution after alpha-beta-depleted transplantation in children. Each CDR3 protein is one row after TCRdb ran MiXCR on the PCR reads. In the table there are hundreds of thousands of distinct CDR3 sequences, approximately 7.3% of which are singletons. The sample was peripheral blood, taken 360 days after TCRalphabeta/CD19-depleted stem cell transplant. Source of these receptors: a female patient aged 2-15 years who had a stem cell transplant for Fanconi anemia, so the T cells may come from the graft donor. Each CDR3 is given with its conserved first and last residue. The order of the fields is J gene, V gene, clone size, D gene, CDR3 DNA, CDR3 protein. D genes are given only for firm matches. Where a row states a size, it is once, few, many or the class of an expanded clone; other rows omit it.

TRBJ1-5,TRBV20-1,few,TRBD1,TGCAGTGCTTCGACACCCGACAGGGCGAGTCAGCCCCAGCATTTT,CSASTPDRASQPQHF
TRBJ1-5,TRBV7-9,many,NA,TGTGCCAGCAGCTTATGGGGGGATCAGCCCCAGCATTTT,CASSLWGDQPQHF
TRBJ2-5,TRBV7-6,few,NA,TGTGCCAGCAGCTGGCCCCTAGACGAGACCCAGTACTTC,CASSWPLDETQYF
TRBJ2-3,TRBV20-1,many,TRBD2,TGCAGTGCCCAAGCGGGAGGCCCCACAGATACGCAGTATTTT,CSAQAGGPTDTQYF
TRBJ1-2,TRBV5-1,few,NA,TGCGCCAGCAGCTTGTACTTGGGGGCCCATGGCTACACCTTC,CASSLYLGAHGYTF
TRBJ2-1,TRBV5-5,many,NA,TGTGCCAGCAGCTTGAAGGGGCCCTACAATGAGCAGTTCTTC,CASSLKGPYNEQFF
TRBJ2-3,TRBV4-3,few,TRBD2,TGCGCCAGCAGCCAAGATGTAAGCGGGGGTCTGATAGATACGCAGTATTTT,CASSQDVSGGLIDTQYF
TRBJ2-5,TRBV2,NA,NA,TGTGCCAGCAGTGAAGGCAGGGGATTTCATACCCAGTACTTC,CASSEGRGFHTQYF
TRBJ2-3,TRBV6-5,many,NA,TGTGCCAGCAGTAACCGGGGCGGGACGCAGTATTTT,CASSNRGGTQYF
TRBJ2-1,TRBV11-3,many,TRBD2,TGTGCCAGCAGCTTATCCCCGGGACTAGCGGGGGGCCACTCCTACAATGAGCAGTTCTTC,CASSLSPGLAGGHSYNEQFF
TRBJ2-7,TRBV5-6,few,TRBD1,TGTGCCAGCGGACAGGGGCCCCCTTCGGGGCAGTACTTC,CASGQGPPSGQYF
TRBJ1-2,TRBV6-2/TRBV6-3,few,TRBD1,TGTGCCAGCAGCCTTCAACTAGGACAGGGCATCCTTCTATGGAGCTACACCTTC,CASSLQLGQGILLWSYTF
TRBJ1-3,TRBV4-1,many,TRBD1,TGCGCCAGCAGCCAAGCCGGGGGACAGCTACTCTCTGGAAACACCATATATTTT,CASSQAGGQLLSGNTIYF